This record covers a single T cell receptor (beta chain). The CDR3 is 12 amino acids. These data belong to a study of monozygotic twins with inflammatory bowel disease. Each TCR library consumed approximately 3,500 ng of total RNA. TCRdb reprocessed the 5' RACE reads, keeping one entry per CDR3 protein, no DNA. Across 400,000 to 500,000 distinct CDR3 sequences, the top ten clones capture approximately 2.3% of the sample. The material sequenced was blood. The receptor was isolated from a human donor with ulcerative colitis or Crohn's disease, or a healthy co-twin of an affected twin (not recorded which). The rearrangement joins TRBV12-2 to TRBJ2-5. TRBV12-2 is an annotated pseudogene. The CDR3 reads CASRLGPETQYF.